This TCR beta chain was captured by sequencing in a study of cytomegalovirus exposure and HLA in healthy donors. In the case of this clone: Its cognate antigen is unknown.

This PCR relied on a set of 60 Vbeta primers and 13 Jbeta primers. Some clones are missing from TCRdb's copy, which holds only in-frame ones; the method was immunoSEQ multiplex PCR. The sample has 130,000 to 150,000 clones, more than 75% seen once; the top ten hold around 2.4%. This CDR3 is 14 amino acids long. After removal of 8 bases from V and 4 bases from J, the junction contained 8 bases not matched to a gene. Germline values: CDR1 MRHNA, CDR2 SNTAGT. Study-level points and caveats: Later, an analysis showed that TCR beta chains associated with HLA were more clonally expanded than others that were equally common.

The TCR sequence derives from a woman in her late teens or twenties in good health and CMV-seropositive. The V and J genes are TRBV6-4 and TRBJ1-2, with 9 bases that match TRBD1. The sequenced sample consisted of PBMCs. The CDR3 DNA reads TGTGCCAGCGCCCCCGGGACAGGGCTCTATGGCTACACCTTC. As protein: CASAPGTGLYGYTF.